A single T cell receptor beta chain is shown here with its context. Its antigen is as yet unknown. Assay used: immunoSEQ multiplex PCR; TCRdb lists only in-frame clones, some missing. The sample records roughly 400,000 clones, less than 95% being singletons. The sample originates from a study of Ad26.COV2.S vaccination and SARS-CoV-2 variants. Study overall: Donor was one of the participants in the Ad26.COV2.S arm of the COV1001 trial. Participants got Ad26.COV2.S intramuscularly, once or twice 56 days apart. Study-wide results and caveats: TCR breadth and depth estimates may have understated total T cell responses.

Stated treatment: about 20 received Ad26.COV2.S at low or high dose, single or two shots; about 5 received placebo; per-sample allocation not given. Collection of the samples took place on day 63 after the first injection of vaccine or placebo. The CDR3 contains 12 residues. With 8 bases clipped from V and 4 bases from J, the junction kept 4 bases outside the gene matches. The V gene's germline CDR1 is MNHEY and CDR2 SMNVEV (reference sequence). The chain uses TRBV27 and TRBJ2-7; TRBD2 agrees at 8 bases. Sequencing used peripheral blood, obtained in a trial of Ad26.COV2.S vaccine versus placebo. This clonotype was sampled from a person between 18 and 65 years old who received the Ad26.COV2.S COVID-19 vaccine or a placebo. CDR3 sequence (DNA): TGTGCCAGCCGGGGGGGGTCTTACGAGCAGTACTTC. Translating it yields CASRGGSYEQYF.